One and the same sample provided the 17 T cell receptor beta chains below, sequenced in a study of spatial heterogeneity in lung cancer. Time point reported: blood at routine non-recurrence follow-up after resection. Each CDR3 protein is one row after TCRdb ran MiXCR on the 5' RACE reads. This sample carries about 43,000 distinct CDR3 sequences, approximately 24% of them seen once, and the ten largest clones take more than 7%. This sample comprised PBMCs, obtained at follow-up. These receptors were collected from a female donor with early-stage non-small cell lung cancer.

This clonotype was recorded at least ten times. The chain has TRBV18 and TRBJ2-3; D remains unclear. V was pared by 1 base and J by 9 bases, with 8 bases between. CDR3 length: 12 residues. Germline V gene lookup returns CDR1 KGHSH and CDR2 LQKENI. CDR3 DNA sequence: TGTGCCAGCTCACCACTAGACCGGACGCAGTATTTT. Translating it yields CASSPLDRTQYF.

This clonotype was counted many times. V and J are TRBV20-1 and TRBJ2-3; possible D gene TRBD2, 5 bases. Looked up from germline, CDR1 is DFQATT and CDR2 is SNEGSKA (reference sequence). The CDR3 runs 15 residues. The V gene lost 1 base and the J gene lost 1 base, with 12 bases spanning the gap. In DNA, the CDR3 is TGCAGTGCTAGAGGGGTTAGCGTCCGCACAGATACGCAGTATTTT. This codes for CSARGVSVRTDTQYF.

This clonotype was picked up many times. The chain employs TRBV12-3 or TRBV12-4 and TRBJ1-2, with D tentatively TRBD1 (6 bases). The CDR3 is made up of 14 amino acids. V was pared by 5 bases and J by 3 bases, with 13 bases between. CDR3 loop: CASSPSTGYYGYTF. In nucleotides, the CDR3 is TGTGCCAGCAGTCCTAGCACAGGGTACTATGGCTACACCTTC.

The chain is built from TRBV29-1 and TRBJ1-2; D perhaps matches TRBD1 (5 bases). Germline V CDR1 and CDR2: SQVTM, ANQGSEA. V dropped 6 bases and J dropped 3 bases, with 17 bases sitting between them. CDR3 length: 14 residues. The CDR3 reads CSVHEQGFDYGYTF. For the CDR3, the DNA is TGCAGCGTCCATGAGCAGGGTTTTGACTATGGCTACACCTTC.

The chain couples TRBV10-2 to TRBJ2-5, with 9 bases lining up with TRBD1. The J segment lost 4 bases and the V segment lost 8 bases, leaving 5 bases of the junction unmatched. There are 13 residues in the CDR3. CDR1 is WSHSY and CDR2 is SAAADI in the germline V gene. CDR3 region: CASRSDRGETQYF. The CDR3 coding sequence is TGCGCCAGCCGATCGGACAGGGGAGAGACCCAGTACTTC.

This clonotype has ten or more counts. The chain links TRBV11-2 to TRBJ2-7, with 7 bases aligning to TRBD2. The germline V gene has CDR1 SGHAT and CDR2 FQNNGV. The ends lost 5 bases at V and 6 bases at J; junction bases unmatched: 13. This CDR3 spans 15 amino acids. This chain's CDR3 is CASSPVRGGRGEQYF. The CDR3 bases are TGTGCCAGCAGCCCCGTAAGGGGAGGGCGAGGCGAGCAGTACTTC.

This clonotype has ten or more counts. This sequence joins TRBV29-1 and TRBJ1-2, with a possible D match to TRBD1 (6 bases). Per germline, CDR1 SQVTM and CDR2 ANQGSEA. Trimming stripped 3 bases from V and 5 bases from J, with 13 bases between. This CDR3 comprises 13 residues. The CDR3 is CSVDGGRSYGYTF. CDR3 nucleotide sequence: TGCAGCGTTGACGGGGGGCGATCGTATGGCTACACCTTC.

This clonotype was seen more than once but under ten times. The CDR3 coding sequence is TGTGCCGGTGGGAGTACGGGAAATCAGCCCCAGCATTTT. Its protein product is CAGGSTGNQPQHF. V gene TRBV19 combines with J gene TRBJ1-5, with no clear D. Trimming took 11 bases from V and 4 from J, leaving 15 bases between them. The length of the CDR3 is 13 residues. Germline CDR1 is LNHDA and CDR2 is SQIVND (reference sequence).

This clonotype was seen a handful of times. The chain recombines TRBV5-1 with TRBJ1-1; a possible D gene is TRBD1 (6 bases). Trimming cost V 5 bases and J 0 bases, with 11 bases left between them. The CDR3 loop spans 14 amino acids. Germline lookup yields CDR1 SGHRS and CDR2 YFSETQ. In DNA form, the CDR3 reads TGCGCCAGCAGTTTCAGGGGCGTGAACACTGAAGCTTTCTTT. Translation gives CASSFRGVNTEAFF.

The genes are TRBV7-6 and TRBJ2-1; unclear D gene. The CDR3 extends over 15 amino acids. V was pared by 2 bases and J by 2 bases, with 10 bases between. CDR1 is SGHVS and CDR2 is FNYEAQ in the germline V gene. This CDR3 is CASSLSQSAYNEQFF. The CDR3 DNA reads TGTGCCAGCAGCTTATCCCAGTCTGCCTACAATGAGCAGTTCTTC.

The V call is TRBV5-1, the J call TRBJ2-3; D uncertain. Looked up from germline, CDR1 is SGHRS and CDR2 is YFSETQ. The CDR3 has 14 residues. The ends were cut back, 5 bases at V and 4 bases at J, with 14 bases in the middle. As DNA, the CDR3 is TGCGCCAGCAGTTCAGGATTAATGCCAGATACGCAGTATTTT. This sequence encodes CASSSGLMPDTQYF.

This clonotype was seen many times. This rearrangement joins TRBV6-5 to TRBJ1-2; D is perhaps TRBD1 (5 bases). From germline, CDR1 is MNHEY and CDR2 SVGAGI. V was pared by 2 bases and J by 1 base, with 11 bases between. The length of the CDR3 is 15 residues. The CDR3 reads CASSYRGDGNYGYTF. The CDR3 nucleotides read TGTGCCAGCAGTTACAGAGGGGACGGTAACTATGGCTACACCTTC.

This clonotype was recorded a few times. The rearrangement joins TRBV20-1 to TRBJ1-1; no reliable D call. The germline V and J ends were trimmed by 4 bases and 3 bases, with 12 bases remaining between them. Per the germline V gene, CDR1 is DFQATT and CDR2 is SNEGSKA (reference sequence). The CDR3 runs to 13 residues. The CDR3 DNA reads TGCAGTGCTACCTGGTCGGTGGACACTGAAGCTTTCTTT. Protein product: CSATWSVDTEAFF.

The chain joins TRBV3-1 to TRBJ1-1; D gene ambiguous. This CDR3 region has 12 residues. CDR1 LGHDT and CDR2 YNNKEL come from the germline V gene (reference sequence). V was trimmed by 5 bases and J by 1 base, leaving 5 bases between them. CDR3 in DNA: TGTGCCAGCAGCTACGGGAACACTGAAGCTTTCTTT. Encoded protein: CASSYGNTEAFF.

This chain uses TRBV18 with TRBJ2-3; D uncertain. V dropped 3 bases and J dropped 1 base, with 5 bases sitting between them. Germline V gives CDR1 KGHSH, CDR2 LQKENI. The CDR3 runs to 13 residues. Written as DNA, the CDR3 is TGTGCCAGCTCACCCTCAGGCACAGATACGCAGTATTTT. It is translated as CASSPSGTDTQYF.

The table lists this clonotype with many counts. The junction does not match germline at one end; this may be a read error. This chain links TRBV20-1 with TRBJ2-3, with D maybe TRBD2 (6 bases). The CDR3 extends over 14 amino acids. Germline V lookup: CDR1 DFQATT, CDR2 SNEGSKA (reference sequence). CDR3 sequence: CSARSQEGTDTQYF. The DNA for the CDR3 is TGCAGTGCTAGATCCCAGGAGGGCACAGACACGCAGTATTTT.

A remark on this clonotype: Germline and junction disagree at one end, which may indicate a read error. This chain connects TRBV20-1 to TRBJ1-4; no firm D call. Germline V gene sequence: CDR1 DFQATT, CDR2 SNEGSKA (reference sequence). The CDR3 spans 13 residues. For the CDR3, the DNA is TGCAGTGTTAGAGTCCGGGGTTTTGAAAAACTGTTTTTT. It specifies CSVRVRGFEKLFF.